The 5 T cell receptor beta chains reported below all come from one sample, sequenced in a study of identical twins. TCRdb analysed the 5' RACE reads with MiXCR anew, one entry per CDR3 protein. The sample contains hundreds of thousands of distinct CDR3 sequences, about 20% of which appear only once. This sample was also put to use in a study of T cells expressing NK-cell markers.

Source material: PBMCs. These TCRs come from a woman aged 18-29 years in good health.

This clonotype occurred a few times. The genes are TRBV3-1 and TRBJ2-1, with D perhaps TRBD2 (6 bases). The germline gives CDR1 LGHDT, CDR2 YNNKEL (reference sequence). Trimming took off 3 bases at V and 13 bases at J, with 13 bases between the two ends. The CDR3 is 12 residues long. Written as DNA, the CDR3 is TGTGCCAGCAGCCATCCTCCGGGAGTACAGTTCTTC. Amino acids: CASSHPPGVQFF.

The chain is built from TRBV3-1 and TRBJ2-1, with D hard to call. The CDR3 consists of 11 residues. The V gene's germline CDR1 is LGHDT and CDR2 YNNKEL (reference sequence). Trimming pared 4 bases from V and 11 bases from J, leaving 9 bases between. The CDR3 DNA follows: TGTGCCAGCAGCCTCGCGGCTAAGCAGTTCTTC. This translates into CASSLAAKQFF.

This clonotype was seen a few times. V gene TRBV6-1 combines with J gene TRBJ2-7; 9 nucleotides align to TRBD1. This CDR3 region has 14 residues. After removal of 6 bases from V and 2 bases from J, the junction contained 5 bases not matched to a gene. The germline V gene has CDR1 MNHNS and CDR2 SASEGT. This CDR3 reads CASSWTGVTYEQYF. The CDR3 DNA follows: TGTGCCAGCAGCTGGACAGGGGTCACCTACGAGCAGTACTTC.

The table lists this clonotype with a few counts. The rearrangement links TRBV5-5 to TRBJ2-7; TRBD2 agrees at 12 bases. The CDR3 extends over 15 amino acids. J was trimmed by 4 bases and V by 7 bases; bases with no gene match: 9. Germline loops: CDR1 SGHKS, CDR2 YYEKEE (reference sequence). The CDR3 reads CASRSSGRAVYEQYF. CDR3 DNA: TGTGCCAGCCGCTCTAGCGGGAGGGCCGTTTACGAGCAGTACTTC.

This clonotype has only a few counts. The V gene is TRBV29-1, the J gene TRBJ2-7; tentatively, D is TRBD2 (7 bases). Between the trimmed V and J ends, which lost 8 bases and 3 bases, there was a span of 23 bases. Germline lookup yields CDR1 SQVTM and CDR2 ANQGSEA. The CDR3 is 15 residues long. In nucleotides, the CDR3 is TGCAGCACAAGGGGGGGGGACGGACCTTACTACGAGCAGTACTTC. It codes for CSTRGGDGPYYEQYF.